The 30 T cell receptor beta chains given below trace back to one sample, sequenced in a study of T-cell memory formation after mild COVID-19. TCRdb fed the 5' RACE reads into MiXCR, producing one record per CDR3 protein. This sample carries about 260,000 distinct CDR3 sequences, around 15% of them seen once, and the ten largest clones take around a fifth. Material for sequencing was PBMCs or a T cell subset sorted from them (not recorded which). The receptors come from a young man who had mild COVID-19 (a few samples of this study predate the infection). Cell type and time point are not known.

A few counts support this clonotype. This chain joins TRBV7-2 and TRBJ2-5, with D maybe TRBD1 (5 bases). In germline, CDR1 is SGHTA, CDR2 FQGNSA. The CDR3 consists of 13 residues. V gave up 4 bases and J gave up 1 base, with 7 bases separating them. The CDR3 DNA reads as TGTGCCAGCAGCTCAGGGATCCAAGAGACCCAGTACTTC. This sequence encodes CASSSGIQETQYF.

This clonotype was counted many times. The CDR3 DNA is TGCAGTGCTACCGTCGGGGCTAGTAAGGGGACCCAGTACTTC. Protein product: CSATVGASKGTQYF. The J gene is TRBJ2-5, the V gene TRBV20-1; D is perhaps TRBD1 or TRBD2 (5 bases each). With 4 bases removed from V and 7 bases from J, the gap between germline ends came to 19 bases. Per the germline V gene, CDR1 is DFQATT and CDR2 is SNEGSKA (reference sequence). This CDR3 has 14 residues.

The chain uses TRBV7-2 and TRBJ2-5, with D unclear. Germline V gene sequence: CDR1 SGHTA, CDR2 FQGNSA. Trimming took 8 bases from V and 1 from J, leaving 11 bases between them. This CDR3 comprises 13 residues. This CDR3 reads CASCEEIQETQYF. The CDR3 region has the DNA TGTGCCAGCTGTGAGGAGATCCAAGAGACCCAGTACTTC.

CDR3 protein: CASSETGYMEPQHF. The CDR3 bases are TGTGCCAGCAGTGAGACGGGATATATGGAGCCCCAGCATTTT. The chain is built from TRBV6-5 and TRBJ1-5; D is uncertain. Germline CDR1 and CDR2: MNHEY and SVGAGI. The CDR3 length is 14 residues. V lost 5 bases and J 8 bases, leaving 16 bases between the germline ends.

This clonotype was found a few times. The junction shows a germline mismatch at one end, possibly a read error. V usage is TRBV11-2 and J usage is TRBJ2-3, with D possibly matching TRBD2 (6 bases). The CDR3 has 15 amino acids. The germline CDR1 and CDR2 sequences are SGHAT and FQNNGV. This CDR3 reads CASSLEPGDTDTQYF. The CDR3 DNA reads TGTGCCAGCAGCCTAGAGCCGGGGGACACAGATACGCAGTATTTT.

The V and J genes are TRBV18 and TRBJ1-2; the D gene is possibly TRBD1 (6 bases). V lost 3 bases and J lost 4, with 21 bases in between. Germline V CDR1 and CDR2: KGHSH, LQKENI. This CDR3 spans 17 amino acids. In nucleotides, the CDR3 is TGTGCCAGCTCACCGGGGGCTCCGGGGAGGGGCTCCTATGGCTACACCTTC. It specifies CASSPGAPGRGSYGYTF. Using reference TRBV18 and TRBJ1-2 for the parts outside the CDR3, the full variable domain is NAGVMQNPRHLVRRRGQEARLRCSPMKGHSHVYWYRQLPEEGLKFMVYLQKENIIDESGMPKERFSAEFPKEGPSILRIQQVVRGDSAAYFCASSPGAPGRGSYGYTFGSGTRLTVV.

This sequence joins TRBV4-3 and TRBJ2-1, with 8 bases matching TRBD2. The V gene's germline CDR1 is LGHNA and CDR2 YSLEER. The CDR3 covers 16 residues. V dropped 4 bases and J dropped 8; count of bases not matched to a gene: 13. The CDR3 here is CASSPRVLAGGDEQFF. DNA for the CDR3: TGCGCCAGCAGCCCCCGTGTCCTAGCGGGTGGGGATGAGCAGTTCTTC.

This clonotype was observed a handful of times. The chain joins TRBV28 to TRBJ1-3; D gene unclear. The CDR3 is 17 residues long. Germline V gene sequence: CDR1 MDHEN, CDR2 SYDVKM. Trimming took off 0 bases at V and 0 bases at J, with 12 bases between the two ends. The CDR3 nucleotides read TGTGCCAGCAGTTTATGGGGCACTTCTCGCTCTGGAAACACCATATATTTT. Protein product: CASSLWGTSRSGNTIYF.

The chain employs TRBV7-3 and TRBJ2-3; D gene unclear. The germline V gene has CDR1 SGHTA and CDR2 FQGTGA. The CDR3 is 15 residues long. V was trimmed by 0 bases and J by 0 bases, leaving 7 bases between them. In DNA form, the CDR3 reads TGTGCCAGCAGCTTAACGGCTGCTAGCACAGATACGCAGTATTTT. It encodes CASSLTAASTDTQYF.

The J gene is TRBJ2-1, the V gene TRBV29-1; no clear D. V lost 5 bases, J lost 5 bases, and 10 bases lay in between. The germline V gene has CDR1 SQVTM and CDR2 ANQGSEA. This CDR3 spans 12 amino acids. CDR3 sequence reads: CSVIPGHNEQFF. As DNA, the CDR3 is TGCAGCGTTATCCCCGGGCACAATGAGCAGTTCTTC.

This clonotype was seen only once. The J gene is TRBJ1-2, the V gene TRBV6-5; D is perhaps TRBD1 (6 bases). The CDR3 sequence is 13 residues long. Germline V CDR1 and CDR2: MNHEY, SVGAGI. Trimming cost V 6 bases and J 7 bases, with 15 bases left between them. The CDR3 DNA is TGTGCCAGCAGGAGCCCGGGGGCGCTTGGCTACACCTTC. Amino acid sequence: CASRSPGALGYTF.

CDR3 loop: CASSLGGQIFQETQYF. CDR3 nucleotides: TGCGCCAGCAGCTTGGGAGGACAGATCTTTCAAGAGACCCAGTACTTC. The J gene is TRBJ2-5, the V gene TRBV5-1; perhaps TRBD1 as D (6 bases). The V gene lost 0 bases and the J gene lost 2 bases, with 14 bases spanning the gap. CDR3 size: 16 residues. The germline V gene encodes CDR1 SGHRS and CDR2 YFSETQ.

This clonotype rates as hyperexpanded. V is TRBV7-9 and J is TRBJ2-1, with a tentative D call TRBD1 (5 bases). CDR1 and CDR2 (germline): SEHNR, FQNEAQ (reference sequence). Trimming took off 5 bases at V and 9 bases at J, with 17 bases between the two ends. The CDR3 extends over 14 amino acids. CDR3 amino acids: CASSPRAGKGEQFF. In DNA, the CDR3 is TGTGCCAGCAGCCCAAGGGCAGGGAAGGGTGAGCAGTTCTTC.

This clonotype was observed a few times. The V gene is TRBV18, the J gene TRBJ1-2; D perhaps matches TRBD1 (5 bases). V lost 2 bases and J 1 base, leaving 14 bases between the germline ends. Germline V gene lookup returns CDR1 KGHSH and CDR2 LQKENI. This CDR3 contains 16 residues. The CDR3 coding sequence is TGTGCCAGCTCACCAACGTCACAGGTCCATAACTATGGCTACACCTTC. It specifies CASSPTSQVHNYGYTF.

This clonotype came up a few times. The chain employs TRBV11-2 and TRBJ2-5; possibly TRBD2 for D (6 bases). V was shortened by 4 bases and J by 1 base, with 16 bases between the two germline ends. The CDR3 has 16 residues. Germline V CDR1 and CDR2: SGHAT, FQNNGV. The CDR3 sequence is CASSSFRLVSQETQYF. The CDR3, as DNA: TGTGCCAGCAGCTCCTTTAGACTAGTCAGCCAAGAGACCCAGTACTTC.

The sample holds many counts of this clonotype. V usage is TRBV28 and J usage is TRBJ2-5; 7 bases are a match to TRBD2. The CDR3 extends over 15 amino acids. The J segment lost 3 bases and the V segment lost 2 bases, leaving 6 bases of the junction unmatched. CDR1 is MDHEN, CDR2 SYDVKM, per germline. The CDR3 DNA reads TGTGCCAGCAGTTTAGGATACGCGGGGGAAGAGACCCAGTACTTC. Protein: CASSLGYAGEETQYF. Supplemented by reference TRBV28 and TRBJ2-5, the full variable domain reads DVKVTQSSRYLVKRTGEKVFLECVQDMDHENMFWYRQDPGLGLRLIYFSYDVKMKEKGDIPEGYSVSREKKERFSLILESASTNQTSMYLCASSLGYAGEETQYFGPGTRLLVL.

This clonotype showed up just a few times. This chain joins TRBV19 and TRBJ2-1; weak D call: TRBD2 (5 bases). The germline CDR1 and CDR2 sequences are LNHDA and SQIVND (reference sequence). The CDR3 consists of 12 residues. Trimming removed 1 base from V and 7 bases from J, with 5 bases in between. The CDR3 loop reads CASSIGGNEQFF. CDR3 DNA: TGTGCCAGTAGTATAGGAGGGAATGAGCAGTTCTTC.

Only a few counts were recorded for this clonotype. This rearrangement joins TRBV9 to TRBJ1-1, with D maybe TRBD1 (5 bases). The germline V and J ends were trimmed by 0 bases and 2 bases, with 8 bases remaining between them. Germline CDR1 is SGDLS and CDR2 is YYNGEE. CDR3 size: 14 residues. The CDR3 spells CASSVAQANTEAFF. The CDR3 DNA reads as TGTGCCAGCAGCGTAGCACAGGCTAACACTGAAGCTTTCTTT.

This clonotype was counted a single time. No conserved phenylalanine or tryptophan is present at the end of the CDR3, so a read error is the likely explanation. This sequence joins TRBV5-1 and TRBJ2-1; 7 bases map to TRBD2. Trimming at V came to 6 bases and at J to 3 bases, leaving 12 bases not matched to a gene. The germline V gene encodes CDR1 SGHRS and CDR2 YFSETQ. The CDR3 has 16 residues. The CDR3 DNA follows: TGCGCCAGCACCATAGGACTAGTCCCTGTCTACAATGAGCAGTTCTTA. Translation: CASTIGLVPVYNEQFL.

The chain couples TRBV15 to TRBJ1-2; no firm D call. V lost 0 bases and J lost 1, with 9 bases in between. The CDR3 contains 15 residues. Germline V lookup: CDR1 LNHNV, CDR2 YYDKDF (reference sequence). The CDR3 sequence is CATSRDRGINYGYTF. The CDR3 nucleotides are TGTGCCACCAGCAGAGATCGAGGGATTAACTATGGCTACACCTTC.

The J gene is TRBJ2-7, the V gene TRBV10-3; 10 bases are shared with TRBD1. Germline-derived CDR1 and CDR2 are ENHRY and SYGVKD. After removal of 4 bases from V and 5 bases from J, the junction contained 5 bases not matched to a gene. The length of the CDR3 is 14 residues. For the CDR3, the DNA is TGTGCCATCAGTGGCCGGGACAGGGGCCACGAGCAGTACTTC. It codes for CAISGRDRGHEQYF.

This clonotype was detected a few times. The chain carries TRBV7-2 and TRBJ1-5, with TRBD1 matching 7 bases. Trimming took 4 bases from V and 4 from J; bases not matched to a gene: 4. CDR1 is SGHTA and CDR2 is FQGNSA in the germline V gene. This CDR3 has 14 residues. In DNA, the CDR3 is TGTGCCAGCAGCTACAGGGGATGGAATCAGCCCCAGCATTTT. Amino acid sequence: CASSYRGWNQPQHF. Looking up the rest from reference TRBV7-2 and TRBJ1-5 gives the full variable domain: GAGVSQSPSNKVTEKGKDVELRCDPISGHTALYWYRQSLGQGLEFLIYFQGNSAPDKSGLPSDRFSAERTGGSVSTLTIQRTQQEDSAVYLCASSYRGWNQPQHFGDGTRLSIL.

Only a few counts were recorded for this clonotype. The CDR3 bases are TGCAGTGCTAGAGATCCCGCAGGGGGGACCTACGAGCAGTACTTC. Translating gives CSARDPAGGTYEQYF. The chain is built from TRBV20-1 and TRBJ2-7; D is possibly TRBD1 (7 bases). Germline loops: CDR1 DFQATT, CDR2 SNEGSKA (reference sequence). The CDR3 is 15 amino acids. The V end was cut by 0 bases, the J end by 2 bases, with 14 bases between.

This clonotype came up a few times. It may be a read error: a sequence one base away is much more abundant. The rearrangement joins TRBV3-1 to TRBJ2-5; D unresolved. The CDR3 loop spans 11 amino acids. The V end was cut by 0 bases, the J end by 5 bases, with 1 base between. Looked up from germline, CDR1 is LGHDT and CDR2 is YNNKEL (reference sequence). This CDR3 reads CASSQDETQYF. In nucleotides, the CDR3 is TGTGCCAGCAGCCAAGACGAGACCCAGTACTTC.

In this sample, this clonotype turned up a few times. The V gene is TRBV29-1, the J gene TRBJ1-1; TRBD1 is a possible D gene (6 bases). The V end was cut by 7 bases, the J end by 3 bases, with 12 bases between. Germline CDR1 and CDR2: SQVTM and ANQGSEA. CDR3 length equals 12 residues. The CDR3 nucleotides read TGCAGCGCCGGGACATGGGACACTGAAGCTTTCTTT. Amino acids: CSAGTWDTEAFF.

The chain joins TRBV28 to TRBJ2-3; 8 nucleotides line up with TRBD2. Germline values: CDR1 MDHEN, CDR2 SYDVKM. CDR3 size: 15 residues. After removal of 6 bases from V and 3 bases from J, the junction contained 8 bases not matched to a gene. CDR3 in DNA: TGTGCCAGCAGCACACTGGGACTAGGTACAGATACGCAGTATTTT. Protein product: CASSTLGLGTDTQYF. Using reference TRBV28 and TRBJ2-3 for the parts outside the CDR3, the full variable domain is DVKVTQSSRYLVKRTGEKVFLECVQDMDHENMFWYRQDPGLGLRLIYFSYDVKMKEKGDIPEGYSVSREKKERFSLILESASTNQTSMYLCASSTLGLGTDTQYFGPGTRLTVL.

In this sample, this clonotype turned up many times. The chain links TRBV5-1 to TRBJ2-7, with TRBD1 identical over 12 bases. CDR3 length equals 17 residues. V lost 1 base, J lost 1 base, and 6 bases stayed unmatched. Germline loops: CDR1 SGHRS, CDR2 YFSETQ. As DNA, the CDR3 is TGCGCCAGCAGCTTGATGGGACAGGGGGCGTTTTCCTACGAGCAGTACTTC. Protein: CASSLMGQGAFSYEQYF. The complete variable domain, with remaining parts taken from reference TRBV5-1 and TRBJ2-7, reads KAGVTQTPRYLIKTRGQQVTLSCSPISGHRSVSWYQQTPGQGLQFLFEYFSETQRNKGNFPGRFSGRQFSNSRSEMNVSTLELGDSALYLCASSLMGQGAFSYEQYFGPGTRLTVT.

A few counts support this clonotype. V is TRBV5-1 and J is TRBJ2-5; D is ambiguous. The V gene lost 1 base and the J gene lost 3 bases, with 13 bases spanning the gap. The CDR3 consists of 15 residues. Germline values: CDR1 SGHRS, CDR2 YFSETQ. For the CDR3, the DNA is TGCGCCAGCAGCTTGATCGGACCGCCCAAAGAGACCCAGTACTTC. Amino acids: CASSLIGPPKETQYF.

V and J are TRBV28 and TRBJ2-3; TRBD1 might be the D (5 bases). The CDR3 runs 13 residues. CDR1 is MDHEN and CDR2 is SYDVKM in the germline V gene. Trimming cost V 5 bases and J 6 bases, with 12 bases left between them. The CDR3 nucleotides read TGTGCCAGCAGTGAGACAGTTAAGGATACGCAGTATTTT. Translating gives CASSETVKDTQYF.

The chain has TRBV7-8 and TRBJ2-7; 8 bases are shared with TRBD2. V dropped 0 bases and J dropped 1; count of bases not matched to a gene: 2. In germline, CDR1 is SGHVS, CDR2 FQNEAQ. This CDR3 spans 15 amino acids. The CDR3 is CASSLAAGESYEQYF. In DNA, the CDR3 is TGTGCCAGCAGCTTAGCAGCGGGGGAGTCCTACGAGCAGTACTTC.